This T cell receptor (beta chain) was obtained from a study of vaccination effects on CD4 cells after COVID-19. Across the whole study: Participants were vaccinated with two doses of either the BNT162b2 or mRNA-1273 vaccine. Study-level findings and limits: Clones of infection and vaccine origin contracted markedly late after vaccination.

Libraries were prepared by immunoSEQ multiplex PCR; TCRdb keeps only in-frame clonotypes and omits some of them. The sample has 65,000 or so clones; less than 85% are singletons. This clone was found a few times. Its antigen is not known. ViraFEST used viral peptide pools to expand antigen-specific CD4+ T cells before sequencing. Cultured cells yielded isolated CD4+ T cells after roughly 11 days. The vaccine recipients had no prior SARS-CoV-2 infection, with negative nucleocapsid antibodies. A few million PBMC were seeded per well and grown in the presence of roughly 9.3 IU/ml IL-2 and around 11 ug/ml peptides. Half of the medium was exchanged for IL-2 medium on both days 3 and 7. The V and J ends lost 5 bases and 3 bases, in that order; junction bases with no gene match: 7. The CDR3 extends over 15 amino acids. The germline CDR1 and CDR2 sequences are SGHTA and FQGNSA.

This specimen was CD4+ T cells from PBMCs cultured with HCoV-NL63 spike peptides, taken before COVID-19 vaccination. The TCR sequence derives from a human donor who received a COVID-19 vaccine. The chain links TRBV7-2 to TRBJ2-1; TRBD1 aligns across 7 bases. The CDR3 loop reads CASSPRDRNYNEQFF. The CDR3 DNA follows: TGTGCCAGCAGCCCACGGGACAGAAACTACAATGAGCAGTTCTTC.